These T cell receptor beta chains were read from a single sample in a study of cytomegalovirus exposure and HLA in healthy donors. Only in-frame clones appear in the TCRdb table, and some are missing; sequencing was by immunoSEQ multiplex PCR. This sample contains around 200,000 clones. The sequencing input was PBMCs. The origin of the receptors is a woman aged 25 to 39 in good health and CMV-seropositive. CDR3s include the opening cysteine and the closing phenylalanine or tryptophan. D genes are given only for firm matches.

v_gene,j_gene,d_gene,CDR3nt,CDR3aa
TRBV4-3,TRBJ2-3,TRBD2,TGCGCCAGCAGCCTTGAGGCCGTTCCGGGAGGCTCAATCACAGATACGCAGTATTTT,CASSLEAVPGGSITDTQYF
TRBV12-5,TRBJ2-1,.,TGTGCTAGTGGTTTAGGGAGCCAACTCCCTTACAATGAGCAGTTCTTC,CASGLGSQLPYNEQFF
TRBV11-2,TRBJ2-1,TRBD2,TGTGCCAGCAGCCCCGGGGGGGCCGGGGGCTACAATGAGCAGTTCTTC,CASSPGGAGGYNEQFF
TRBV6-6,TRBJ2-7,.,TGTGCCAGCAGTTATTCGATTTACGAGCAGTACTTC,CASSYSIYEQYF
TRBV5-1,TRBJ1-1,TRBD1,TGCGCCAGCAGCTACCAGGGGGGAACTGAAGCTTTCTTT,CASSYQGGTEAFF
TRBV6-5,TRBJ2-1,TRBD2,TGTGCCAGCAGCCCTGGGGGGGATGCCTCCTACCCTCGGTTCTTC,CASSPGGDASYPRFF
TRBV7-2,TRBJ1-2,.,TGTGCCAGCAGCTTAGAGGAGGGCGCCTATGGCTACACCTTC,CASSLEEGAYGYTF
TRBV5-1,TRBJ1-6,.,TGCGCCAGCAGCTTGGGGGGCTCAGCGCATTCACCCCTCCACTTT,CASSLGGSAHSPLHF
TRBV20-1,TRBJ1-2,.,TGCAGTGCTGTAGGGGCTGACGGCTACACCTTC,CSAVGADGYTF
TRBV5-4,TRBJ1-2,.,TGTGCCAGCAGCCCATTTGGTCTTGGTCGGAACTATGGCTACACCTTC,CASSPFGLGRNYGYTF
TRBV6-5,TRBJ1-2,TRBD1,TGTGCCAGCAGTGGGACAGCTTATGGCTACACCTTC,CASSGTAYGYTF
TRBV18,TRBJ2-5,TRBD2,TGTGCCAGCTCACCGACCGGGGGGGAGACCCAGTACTTC,CASSPTGGETQYF
TRBV4-1,TRBJ2-1,TRBD2,TGCGCCAGCAGCCAAGGCCTACTGGGCGGGGGGTCGCTCAAATACAATGAGCAGTTCTTC,CASSQGLLGGGSLKYNEQFF
TRBV7-8,TRBJ1-1,TRBD1,TGTGCCAGCAGCTCGCCGGGACAGGCCTTCACTGAAGCTTTCTTT,CASSSPGQAFTEAFF
TRBV7-9,TRBJ2-7,.,TGTGCCAGCATCGACTTCACAGGCCCCCTCAACTACGAGCAGTACTTC,CASIDFTGPLNYEQYF
TRBV7-2,TRBJ1-1,TRBD1,TGTGCCAGCAGCTCCGGACAGGGGGCGAGAGCTTTCTTT,CASSSGQGARAFF
TRBV28,TRBJ1-6,.,TGTGCCAGCAGTTTGGTCCAGGGAACGAGGCGTAATTCACCCCTCCACTTT,CASSLVQGTRRNSPLHF
TRBV29-1,TRBJ1-4,.,TGCAGCGTTGCTTGGAGCACTCCGAATGAAAAACTGTTTTTT,CSVAWSTPNEKLFF
TRBV30,TRBJ2-7,.,TGTGCCTGGAGTAAGAGCGGGTACGAGCAGTACTTC,CAWSKSGYEQYF
TRBV13,TRBJ2-1,TRBD2,TGTGCCAGCAGCGAGGGTAGCGGGAGGGTCCCGTTCTTC,CASSEGSGRVPFF